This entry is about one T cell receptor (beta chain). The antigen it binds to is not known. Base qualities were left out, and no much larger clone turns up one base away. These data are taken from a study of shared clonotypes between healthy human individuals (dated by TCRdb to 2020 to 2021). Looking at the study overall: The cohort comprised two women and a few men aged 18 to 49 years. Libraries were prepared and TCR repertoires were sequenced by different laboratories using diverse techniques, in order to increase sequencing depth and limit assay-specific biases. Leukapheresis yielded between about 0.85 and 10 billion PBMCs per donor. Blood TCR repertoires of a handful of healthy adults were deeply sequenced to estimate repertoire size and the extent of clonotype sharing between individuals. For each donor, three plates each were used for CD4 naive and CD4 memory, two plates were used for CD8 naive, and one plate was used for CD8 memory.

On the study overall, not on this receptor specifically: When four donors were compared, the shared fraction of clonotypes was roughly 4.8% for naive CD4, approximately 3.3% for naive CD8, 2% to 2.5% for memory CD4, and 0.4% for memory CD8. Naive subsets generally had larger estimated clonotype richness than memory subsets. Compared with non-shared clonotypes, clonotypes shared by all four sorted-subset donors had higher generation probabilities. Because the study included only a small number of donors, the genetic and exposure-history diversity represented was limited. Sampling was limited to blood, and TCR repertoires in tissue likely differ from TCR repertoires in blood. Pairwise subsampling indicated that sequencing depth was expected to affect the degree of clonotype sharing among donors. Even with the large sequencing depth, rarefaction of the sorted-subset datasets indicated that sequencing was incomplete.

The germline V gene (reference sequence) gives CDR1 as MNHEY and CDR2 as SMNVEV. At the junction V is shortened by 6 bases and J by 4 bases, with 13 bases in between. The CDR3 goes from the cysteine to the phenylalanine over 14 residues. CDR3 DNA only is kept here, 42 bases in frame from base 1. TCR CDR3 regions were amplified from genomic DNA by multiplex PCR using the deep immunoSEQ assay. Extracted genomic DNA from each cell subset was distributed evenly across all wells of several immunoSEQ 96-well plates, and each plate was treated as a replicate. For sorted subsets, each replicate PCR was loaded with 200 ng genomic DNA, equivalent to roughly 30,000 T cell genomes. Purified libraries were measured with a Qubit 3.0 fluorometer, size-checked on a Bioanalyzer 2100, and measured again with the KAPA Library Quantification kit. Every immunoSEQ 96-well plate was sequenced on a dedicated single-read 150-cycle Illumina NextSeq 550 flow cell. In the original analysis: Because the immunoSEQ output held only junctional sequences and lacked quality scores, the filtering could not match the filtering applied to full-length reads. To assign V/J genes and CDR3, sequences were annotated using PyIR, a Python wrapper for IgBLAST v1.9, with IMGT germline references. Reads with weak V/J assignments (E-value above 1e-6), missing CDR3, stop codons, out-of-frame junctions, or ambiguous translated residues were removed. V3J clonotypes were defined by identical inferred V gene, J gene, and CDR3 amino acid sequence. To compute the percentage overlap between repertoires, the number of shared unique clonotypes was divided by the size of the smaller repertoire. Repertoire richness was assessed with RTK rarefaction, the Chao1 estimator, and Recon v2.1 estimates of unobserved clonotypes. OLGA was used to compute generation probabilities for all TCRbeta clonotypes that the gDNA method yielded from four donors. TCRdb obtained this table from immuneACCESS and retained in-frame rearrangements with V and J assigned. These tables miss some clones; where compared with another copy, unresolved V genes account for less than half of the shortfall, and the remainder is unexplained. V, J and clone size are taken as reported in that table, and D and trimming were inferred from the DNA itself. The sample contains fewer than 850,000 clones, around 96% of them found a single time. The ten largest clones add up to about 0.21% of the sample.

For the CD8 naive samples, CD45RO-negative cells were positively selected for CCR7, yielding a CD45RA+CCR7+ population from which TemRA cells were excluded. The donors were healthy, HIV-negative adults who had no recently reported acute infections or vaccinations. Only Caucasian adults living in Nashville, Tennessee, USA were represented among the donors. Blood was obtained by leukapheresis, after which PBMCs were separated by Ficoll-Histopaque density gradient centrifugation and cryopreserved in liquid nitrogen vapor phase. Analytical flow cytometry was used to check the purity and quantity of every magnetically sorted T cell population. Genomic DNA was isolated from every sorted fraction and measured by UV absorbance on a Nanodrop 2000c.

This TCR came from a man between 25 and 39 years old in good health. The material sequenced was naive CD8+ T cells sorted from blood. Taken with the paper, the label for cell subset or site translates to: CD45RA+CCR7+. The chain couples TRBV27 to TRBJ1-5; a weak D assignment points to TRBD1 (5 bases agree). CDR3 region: CASSPGLENQPQHF. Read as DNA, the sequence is TGTGCCAGCAGCCCAGGGTTGGAGAATCAGCCCCAGCATTTT.